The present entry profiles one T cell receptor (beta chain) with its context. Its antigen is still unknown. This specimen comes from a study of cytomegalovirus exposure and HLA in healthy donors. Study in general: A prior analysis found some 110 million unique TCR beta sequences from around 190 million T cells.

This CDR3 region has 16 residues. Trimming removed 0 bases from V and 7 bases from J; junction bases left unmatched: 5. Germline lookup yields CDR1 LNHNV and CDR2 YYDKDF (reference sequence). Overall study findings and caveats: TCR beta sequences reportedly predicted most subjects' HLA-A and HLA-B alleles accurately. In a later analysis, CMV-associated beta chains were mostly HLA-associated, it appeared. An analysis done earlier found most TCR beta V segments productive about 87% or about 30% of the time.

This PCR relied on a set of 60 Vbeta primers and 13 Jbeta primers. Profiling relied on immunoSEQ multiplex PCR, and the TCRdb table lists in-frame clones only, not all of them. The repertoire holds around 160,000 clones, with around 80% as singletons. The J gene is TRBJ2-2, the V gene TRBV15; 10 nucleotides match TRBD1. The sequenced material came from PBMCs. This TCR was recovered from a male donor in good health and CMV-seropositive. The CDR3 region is CATSREGTGAFGELFF. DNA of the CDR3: TGTGCCACCAGCAGAGAAGGGACAGGGGCATTCGGGGAGCTGTTTTTT.